The sequence of this TCR beta chain was determined in a study of PD-1 blockade in classical Hodgkin lymphoma (dated by TCRdb to 2018 to 2020). For context, the study as a whole: Nivolumab dosing was 3 mg/kg intravenously every 2 weeks, continuing until either disease progression or unacceptable toxicity. A peripheral blood immune signature of response to PD-1 blockade in classical Hodgkin lymphoma was defined using TCR beta sequencing and CyTOF. Summary of the overall study and its limitations: Among trial patients, those achieving complete response had baseline diversity similar to that of newly diagnosed patients, while diversity was significantly lower in partial responders and progressors. A significant rise by C4D1 was seen in CD4+ but not CD8+ TCR diversity (p=0.0027 vs p=0.16), with the rise being most apparent in complete responders (p=0.02). The study covered only a single clinical trial cohort, and the causes of the repertoire differences, possibly disease activity or prior therapy, were still not defined. Baseline TCR diversity was reported to be lower in newly diagnosed patients than in healthy donors and to be lower still in relapsed/refractory patients. Diversity was lower in patients who began nivolumab less than 1 year after ASCT, so these patients were left out of later analyses to avoid confounding by immune reconstitution.

Points on this clone: There is no known antigen for this receptor. Nothing much larger sits one base from this clone, and base qualities are not available.

Explained via the paper, the time point label denotes: cycle 4 day 1 (C4D1), after five to seven weeks of nivolumab. All trial patients had relapsed after autologous stem cell transplantation, with cohorts A, B and C differing in prior brentuximab vedotin exposure. Magnetic negative selection with a Miltenyi CD4+ T cell isolation kit was used to purify CD4+ T cells from thawed PBMCs. The trial cohort included 45 to 65 patients with relapsed/refractory classical Hodgkin lymphoma, and each patient had a best overall response of complete response, partial response or progressive disease. Trial patients were treated with single-agent nivolumab in the multi-cohort phase II CheckMate 205 trial. An independent review committee assessed best overall response by applying the 2007 International Working Group response criteria. Trial PBMCs were collected immediately before nivolumab initiation (C1D1) and during therapy at cycle 2 day 1 and cycle 4 day 1. Peripheral blood was collected in 8 mL Vacutainer Cell Preparation Tubes, from which PBMCs were isolated by centrifugation and then cryopreserved. Purified CD4+ and CD8+ fractions were prepared only for cases in which an additional PBMC sample was available. On LS columns in a quadroMACS separator, the magnetically labelled cells were depleted, and the flow-through was collected as the purified fraction.

Genomic DNA was extracted with the Qiagen DNeasy kit from unsorted PBMCs and from negatively selected CD4+ and CD8+ fractions. TCR beta CDR3 regions were amplified by immunoSEQ multiplex PCR using primers annealing to V and J segments. Amplification bias was minimized using a synthetic immune receptor repertoire, and residual bias was removed computationally after sequencing. The study's processing was this. Repertoire diversity was quantified as the Shannon entropy index using custom Python scripts. The unsorted, CD4+ and CD8+ repertoires were each analyzed separately, with the exception of combined analyses, where CD4+ and CD8+ sequences were merged in silico. A clone was considered expanded if an increase in frequency of at least 2-fold after treatment relative to C1D1 was found, and a pseudocount of 0.5 was applied to clones undetected at baseline. Clones with 0 or 1 copy at C1D1 were classified as singleton clones, and clones with 2 or more copies were classified as non-singleton clones. Clones expanded in unsorted samples were labelled as CD4+, CD8+ or unknown by matching protein sequences in sorted samples from the same patient. Wilcoxon tests were applied to paired samples to test diversity changes from C1D1 to C4D1. Sourced from immuneACCESS, this table was stored by TCRdb with only in-frame sequences that have V and J called. A share of the clones is absent; for the studies checked, an unresolved V gene accounts for under half, and the remainder has no known explanation. The V and J calls and clone size come from that table; D and trimming were worked out from the DNA. A total of under 20,000 clones appear in this sample, over 65% of them only once. The ten largest make up roughly 2.5% of the sample.

The TCR originated in a human donor with classical Hodgkin lymphoma. The sequencing here drew on CD4+ T cells from blood, taken before the fourth cycle of nivolumab.

The nucleotide sequence is given as TGTGCCAGTAGTATGTCCGTGACCAGGGAGGGCTATGGCTACACCTTC. This encodes CASSMSVTREGYGYTF. The V and J genes are TRBV19 and TRBJ1-2, and perhaps TRBD1 as D gene, on 5 matching bases. The germline ends are 18 bases apart after V is trimmed by 3 bases and J by 4 bases. Reading the germline V gene (reference sequence) gives CDR1 LNHDA and CDR2 SQIVND. Taken from cysteine to phenylalanine, the CDR3 has 16 residues. CDR3 DNA only is kept here, 48 bases in frame from base 1.